Below are 10 T cell receptor beta chains sequenced from a single sample in a study of blood T cells in healthy people across ages. It was with a sample-barcoded 5' primer and a J-beta primer mix that a second PCR of about 6 to 12 cycles was run. Using its own MiXCR run on the 5' RACE reads, TCRdb lists one record per CDR3 protein. Among roughly 800,000 distinct CDR3 sequences listed, around 34% were seen once. Sequenced input: blood. Source of these receptors: a man younger than 35 in good health.

This clonotype has a handful of counts. J is TRBJ1-1 and V is TRBV30; 7 bases agree with TRBD1. CDR1 and CDR2 (germline): GTSNPN, SVGIG (reference sequence). This CDR3 has 13 amino acids. Trimming removed 4 bases from V and 3 bases from J; junction bases left unmatched: 5. CDR3 sequence (DNA): TGTGCCTGGACTACAGGGGTCCACACTGAAGCTTTCTTT. Its translation is CAWTTGVHTEAFF.

In regard to this clonotype: Just one base apart from a much larger clone, this may be a read error. J is TRBJ2-6 and V is TRBV20-1; TRBD1 aligns across 9 bases. The CDR3 is made up of 17 amino acids. V was pared by 5 bases and J by 0 bases, with 8 bases of the junction left unmatched. Germline CDR1 DFQATT, CDR2 SNEGSKA (reference sequence). CDR3 protein: CSAARQGGPSGANVLTF. CDR3 nucleotide sequence: TGCAGTGCTGCCCGACAGGGGGGACCCTCTGGGGCCAACGTCCTGACTTTC.

To note about this clonotype: This may stem from a read error, because a much larger clone lies one nucleotide away. V gene TRBV20-1 combines with J gene TRBJ2-3; 7 bases agree with TRBD2. The V gene's germline CDR1 is DFQATT and CDR2 SNEGSKA (reference sequence). The CDR3 has 15 amino acids. Unmatched junction bases numbered 9, after V lost 6 bases and J lost 0 bases. CDR3 sequence: CSATDGRDSTDTQYF. CDR3 nucleotide sequence: TGCAGTGCCACGGATGGGAGGGACAGCACAGATACGCAGTATTTT.

The chain has TRBV4-3 and TRBJ1-5; maybe TRBD1 (6 bases). The germline V and J ends were trimmed by 4 bases and 6 bases, with 16 bases remaining between them. This CDR3 has 15 residues. Germline V CDR1 and CDR2: LGHNA, YSLEER. The CDR3 sequence: CASSRGAGVGQPQHF. CDR3 nucleotides: TGCGCCAGCAGCCGGGGGGCAGGGGTAGGTCAGCCCCAGCATTTT.

The genes are TRBV30 and TRBJ2-7; possibly TRBD1 for D (7 bases). Trimming took 0 bases from V and 2 from J, leaving 11 bases between them. The CDR3 sequence is 14 residues long. Germline V gene sequence: CDR1 GTSNPN, CDR2 SVGIG (reference sequence). CDR3 sequence (DNA): TGTGCCTGGAGTGTAGGCAGGGGGGCCTACGAGCAGTACTTC. Protein: CAWSVGRGAYEQYF.

The rearrangement joins TRBV7-9 to TRBJ1-4; D call uncertain. The CDR3 covers 15 residues. Germline values: CDR1 SEHNR, CDR2 FQNEAQ (reference sequence). With 3 bases removed from V and 8 bases from J, the gap between germline ends came to 16 bases. CDR3 in amino acids: CASSFLGDLEEKLFF. The CDR3 DNA follows: TGTGCCAGCAGCTTCCTGGGTGATTTAGAGGAAAAACTGTTTTTT.

The chain carries TRBV28 and TRBJ1-1; 9 bases are shared with TRBD1. CDR1 and CDR2 (germline): MDHEN, SYDVKM. Germline trimming cut 1 base from V and 10 bases from J; bases unmatched to any gene: 10. The CDR3 spans 15 residues. The CDR3 bases are TGTGCCAGCAGTTTATTCCGGGACAGGGTGGACGGAGCTTTCTTT. Encoded protein: CASSLFRDRVDGAFF.

The chain is built from TRBV6-2 or TRBV6-3 and TRBJ2-1; no firm D call. The CDR3 loop spans 14 amino acids. Trimming took 2 bases from V and 2 from J, leaving 7 bases between them. CDR1 is MNHEY and CDR2 is SVGEGT in the germline V gene. DNA for the CDR3: TGTGCCAGCAGTTACGTTGGACCCTACAATGAGCAGTTCTTC. Encoded protein: CASSYVGPYNEQFF.

This clonotype was found a few times. V gene TRBV7-2 combines with J gene TRBJ1-5, with a weak D call TRBD1 (6 bases). The germline gives CDR1 SGHTA, CDR2 FQGNSA. The CDR3 runs 16 residues. Trimming removed 0 bases at V and 3 bases at J, with 12 bases between. CDR3: CASSLAQGSNNQPQHF. CDR3 nucleotides: TGTGCCAGCAGCTTAGCCCAGGGGTCTAACAATCAGCCCCAGCATTTT.

The V and J genes are TRBV7-2 and TRBJ1-5, with D possibly being TRBD1 (5 bases). The germline CDR1 and CDR2 sequences are SGHTA and FQGNSA. The length of the CDR3 is 16 residues. V was cut by 1 base and J by 0 bases, with 10 bases left in between. CDR3 in amino acids: CASSLEGAYSNQPQHF. The CDR3 bases are TGTGCCAGCAGCTTAGAAGGGGCCTATAGCAATCAGCCCCAGCATTTT. Full variable domain (remainder filled in from reference TRBV7-2 and TRBJ1-5): GAGVSQSPSNKVTEKGKDVELRCDPISGHTALYWYRQSLGQGLEFLIYFQGNSAPDKSGLPSDRFSAERTGGSVSTLTIQRTQQEDSAVYLCASSLEGAYSNQPQHFGDGTRLSIL.